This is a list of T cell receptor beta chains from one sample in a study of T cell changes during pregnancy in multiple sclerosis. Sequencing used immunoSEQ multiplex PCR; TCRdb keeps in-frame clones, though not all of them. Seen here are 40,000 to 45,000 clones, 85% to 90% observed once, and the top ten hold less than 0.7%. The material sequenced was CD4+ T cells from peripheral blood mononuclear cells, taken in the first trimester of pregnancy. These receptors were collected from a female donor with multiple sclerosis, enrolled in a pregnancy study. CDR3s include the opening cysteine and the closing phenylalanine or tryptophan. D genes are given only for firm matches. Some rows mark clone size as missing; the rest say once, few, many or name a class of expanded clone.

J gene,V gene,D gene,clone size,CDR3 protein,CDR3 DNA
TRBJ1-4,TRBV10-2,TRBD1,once,CASSGPGGERGKLFF,TGCGCCAGCAGTGGACCAGGGGGCGAAAGAGGAAAACTGTTTTTT
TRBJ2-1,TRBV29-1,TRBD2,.,CARLAGPYNEQFF,TGCGCTAGACTAGCGGGACCCTACAATGAGCAGTTCTTC
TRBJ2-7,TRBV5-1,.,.,CASSPRQVNYEQYF,TGCGCCAGCAGCCCCAGACAGGTAAACTACGAGCAGTACTTC
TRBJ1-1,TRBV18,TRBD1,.,CASSPRYSGGGDTEAFF,TGTGCCAGCTCACCACGGTATTCAGGGGGTGGGGACACTGAAGCTTTCTTT
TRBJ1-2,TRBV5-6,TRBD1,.,CASSLGQGRGGYTF,TGTGCCAGCAGCTTGGGACAGGGGAGGGGTGGCTACACCTTC
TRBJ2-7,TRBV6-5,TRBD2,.,CASRKIGLAVYEQYF,TGTGCCAGCAGAAAAATAGGACTAGCGGTCTACGAGCAGTACTTC
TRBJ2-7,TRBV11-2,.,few,CASSLVWDAGSAEQYF,TGTGCCAGCAGCTTAGTATGGGATGCAGGGTCGGCCGAGCAGTACTTC
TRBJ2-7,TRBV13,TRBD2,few,CASSPPGLAGGEQYF,TGTGCCAGCAGCCCCCCGGGACTAGCGGGAGGCGAGCAGTACTTC
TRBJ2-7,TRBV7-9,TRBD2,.,CASSPGLAGGLRDEQYF,TGTGCCAGCAGCCCGGGACTAGCGGGAGGCCTCCGGGACGAGCAGTACTTC
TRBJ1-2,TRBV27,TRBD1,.,CASSPWTGGADGYTF,TGTGCCAGCAGTCCGTGGACAGGGGGCGCCGATGGCTACACCTTC
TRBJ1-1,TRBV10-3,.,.,CAISEDKYKNTEAFF,TGTGCCATCAGTGAGGACAAGTATAAGAACACTGAAGCTTTCTTT
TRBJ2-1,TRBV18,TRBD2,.,CASSPPGLRGLNEQFF,TGTGCCAGCTCACCACCGGGACTACGGGGCCTCAATGAGCAGTTCTTC
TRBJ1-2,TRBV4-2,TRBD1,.,CASSQTPGQGNYGYTF,TGTGCCAGCAGCCAAACTCCCGGACAGGGGAACTATGGCTACACCTTC
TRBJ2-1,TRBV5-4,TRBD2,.,CASSQGTSGAYNEQFF,TGTGCCAGCAGCCAGGGGACTAGCGGGGCCTACAATGAGCAGTTCTTC
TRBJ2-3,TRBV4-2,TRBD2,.,CASSQILAGNTDTQYF,TGTGCCAGCAGCCAGATACTAGCGGGAAACACAGATACGCAGTATTTT
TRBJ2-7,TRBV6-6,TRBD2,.,CASSSGTSFLEQYF,TGTGCCAGCAGCTCCGGGACTAGCTTCCTCGAGCAGTACTTC
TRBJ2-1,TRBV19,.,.,CASSTDRLQGYSYNEQFF,TGTGCCAGTAGTACCGATAGATTACAGGGATACTCCTACAATGAGCAGTTCTTC
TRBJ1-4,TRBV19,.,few,CASSSRGFNEKLFF,TGTGCCAGTAGTAGCAGGGGTTTCAATGAAAAACTGTTTTTT
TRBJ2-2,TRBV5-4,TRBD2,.,CASSLGLAPGELFF,TGTGCCAGCAGCTTGGGACTAGCTCCCGGGGAGCTGTTTTTT
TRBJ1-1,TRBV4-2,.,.,CASSQGGTFF,TGTGCCAGCAGCCAGGGGGGAACTTTCTTT
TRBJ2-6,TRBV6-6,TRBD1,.,CASSSGTGAGANVLTF,TGTGCCAGCAGTTCCGGGACAGGGGCTGGGGCCAACGTCCTGACTTTC
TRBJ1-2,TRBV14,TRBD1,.,CASSQEIDIRTGIYGYTF,TGTGCCAGCAGCCAAGAAATAGACATTCGGACAGGGATCTATGGCTACACCTTC
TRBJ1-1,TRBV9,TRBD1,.,CASSVGRGPMNTEAFF,TGTGCCAGCAGCGTAGGCAGGGGGCCTATGAACACTGAAGCTTTCTTT
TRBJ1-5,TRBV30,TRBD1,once,CAWSTTGTANQPQHF,TGTGCCTGGAGTACGACTGGGACAGCGAATCAGCCCCAGCATTTT
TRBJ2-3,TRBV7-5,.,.,CVRSFRLSSGRSRHRDTQYF,TGTGTCAGAAGCTTCAGGCTCTCTAGCGGGAGATCACGACACAGAGATACGCAGTATTTT
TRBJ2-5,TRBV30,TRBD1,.,CAWTPDRSETQYF,TGTGCCTGGACCCCGGACAGGTCCGAGACCCAGTACTTC
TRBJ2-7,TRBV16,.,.,CASSQGGPYEQYF,TGTGCCAGCAGCCAAGGAGGCCCCTACGAGCAGTACTTC
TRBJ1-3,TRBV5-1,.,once,CASSLAGGHGNTIYF,TGCGCCAGCAGCTTGGCTGGGGGCCACGGAAACACCATATATTTT
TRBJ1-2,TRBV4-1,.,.,CASSQLGSTFYGYTF,TGCGCCAGCAGCCAACTAGGCAGCACTTTCTATGGCTACACCTTC
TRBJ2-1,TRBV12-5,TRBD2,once,CASVPSGRTYNEQFF,TGTGCTAGTGTCCCCTCCGGGAGGACCTACAATGAGCAGTTCTTC
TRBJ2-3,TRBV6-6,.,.,CASSYSGSSTDTQYF,TGTGCCAGCAGTTACTCGGGCTCTAGCACAGATACGCAGTATTTT
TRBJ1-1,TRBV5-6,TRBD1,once,CASSSLDRDTEAFF,TGTGCCAGCAGCTCCCTTGACAGGGACACTGAAGCTTTCTTT
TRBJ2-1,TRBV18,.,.,CASSPSPIVNEQFF,TGTGCCAGCTCCCCGTCCCCTATCGTTAATGAGCAGTTCTTC
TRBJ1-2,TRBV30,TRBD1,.,CAWSLGQALYGYTF,TGTGCCTGGAGTCTAGGACAGGCCCTCTATGGCTACACCTTC
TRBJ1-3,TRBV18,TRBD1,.,CASSPALRGLDGNTIYF,TGTGCCAGCTCACCAGCTCTTAGGGGGCTGGATGGAAACACCATATATTTT
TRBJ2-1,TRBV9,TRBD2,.,CASSALGLAGGLAYNEQFF,TGTGCCAGCAGCGCTCTCGGACTAGCGGGAGGTCTTGCCTACAATGAGCAGTTCTTC
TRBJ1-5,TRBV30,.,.,CAWSVGGNNQPQHF,TGTGCCTGGAGTGTGGGAGGGAACAATCAGCCCCAGCATTTT
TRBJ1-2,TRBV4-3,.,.,CASSQDLARVGGYTF,TGCGCCAGCAGCCAAGATTTGGCCAGGGTAGGTGGCTACACCTTC
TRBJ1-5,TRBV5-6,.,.,CASSLAGKGTQHF,TGTGCCAGCAGCTTGGCAGGGAAAGGGACCCAGCATTTT
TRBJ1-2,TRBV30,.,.,CAWSGAGNGYTF,TGTGCCTGGAGTGGGGCAGGGAATGGCTACACCTTC